Each of the 27 T cell receptor beta chains below was sequenced from the same sample in a study of blood T cell repertoires in COVID-19. Here immunoSEQ multiplex PCR was the method, and the copy in TCRdb shows in-frame clones only, minus some. The data contain around 200,000 clones, nearly 90% of them singletons. Sequenced material: peripheral blood. All receptors come from a man over 45 with acute or convalescent COVID-19.

This chain uses TRBV7-9 with TRBJ1-3, with 9 bases identical to TRBD1. Germline V CDR1 and CDR2: SEHNR, FQNEAQ (reference sequence). The CDR3 spans 16 residues. With V trimmed by 5 bases and J by 2 bases, 7 bases remained unmatched. CDR3 amino acids: CASSPPTGGTGNTIYF. CDR3 coding DNA: TGTGCCAGCAGCCCCCCGACAGGGGGAACTGGAAACACCATATATTTT.

This chain uses TRBV7-8 with TRBJ1-4; D remains unclear. This CDR3 has 15 amino acids. Trimming stripped 2 bases from V and 0 bases from J, with 7 bases between. From germline, CDR1 is SGHVS and CDR2 FQNEAQ. CDR3 bases: TGTGCCAGCAGCTTATACAGTGCAACTAATGAAAAACTGTTTTTT. Translation gives CASSLYSATNEKLFF. Full variable domain (missing parts from reference TRBV7-8 and TRBJ1-4): GAGVSQSPRYKVAKRGQDVALRCDPISGHVSLFWYQQALGQGPEFLTYFQNEAQLDKSGLPSDRFFAERPEGSVSTLKIQRTQQEDSAVYLCASSLYSATNEKLFFGSGTQLSVL.

The chain couples TRBV24-1 to TRBJ1-2; 7 bases fit TRBD1. The germline V gene encodes CDR1 KGHDR and CDR2 SFDVKD. The CDR3 runs to 14 residues. V was clipped by 2 bases and J by 3 bases; unmatched bases: 2. CDR3: CATSDYRGYYGYTF. The CDR3 DNA reads as TGTGCCACCAGTGATTACAGGGGCTACTATGGCTACACCTTC.

A few counts support this clone. The junction does not match germline at one end; this may be a read error. DNA for the CDR3: TGTGCCAGCAGTCAAGCCTCTGTTTACGAGCAGTACTTC. Residues: CASSQASVYEQYF. The chain joins TRBV6-1 to TRBJ2-7, with D hard to call. Germline CDR1 and CDR2: MNHNS and SASEGT. The CDR3 runs 13 residues.

CDR3 sequence reads: CASSPAGGSAGELFF. CDR3 in DNA: TGTGCCAGCAGCCCAGCGGGAGGGTCGGCTGGGGAGCTGTTTTTT. J is TRBJ2-2 and V is TRBV27; 10 bases match TRBD2. J lost 8 bases, V lost 6 bases, and 9 bases had no gene match. CDR1 is MNHEY and CDR2 is SMNVEV in the germline V gene (reference sequence). The CDR3 spans 15 residues.

The chain is built from TRBV4-1 and TRBJ2-7; D not resolved. This CDR3 spans 14 amino acids. Trimming left V 1 base short and J 2 bases short, with 9 bases between. The germline V gene encodes CDR1 MGHRA and CDR2 YSYEKL. The CDR3 spells CASSQVARPYEQYF. CDR3 DNA sequence: TGCGCCAGCAGCCAAGTAGCCCGCCCCTACGAGCAGTACTTC.

The V and J genes are TRBV7-3 and TRBJ2-2; no reliable D call. There are 21 residues in the CDR3. The germline V gene has CDR1 SGHTA and CDR2 FQGTGA. V was cut by 4 bases and J by 1 base, with 28 bases left in between. The CDR3 reads CASSSDILGWPRPRNTGELFF. CDR3 bases: TGTGCCAGCAGCTCCGACATACTGGGCTGGCCCAGGCCGCGGAACACCGGGGAGCTGTTTTTT. The entire variable domain, with the rest obtained from reference TRBV7-3 and TRBJ2-2, is as follows: GAGVSQTPSNKVTEKGKYVELRCDPISGHTALYWYRQSLGQGPEFLIYFQGTGAADDSGLPNDRFFAVRPEGSVSTLKIQRTERGDSAVYLCASSSDILGWPRPRNTGELFFGEGSRLTVL.

The chain has TRBV29-1 and TRBJ2-2; no clear D gene. Trimming took 1 base from V and 3 from J, leaving 6 bases between them. The CDR3 is made up of 13 amino acids. Germline CDR1 and CDR2: SQVTM and ANQGSEA. CDR3 DNA sequence: TGCAGCGTTGAAGCCCGTCACACCGGGGAGCTGTTTTTT. Translation gives CSVEARHTGELFF.

The V gene is TRBV29-1, the J gene TRBJ2-7; tentative D call: TRBD1 (6 bases). V dropped 2 bases and J dropped 5 bases, with 16 bases sitting between them. CDR3 length: 14 residues. Germline loops: CDR1 SQVTM, CDR2 ANQGSEA. This CDR3 is CSVEPWGPLNEQYV. CDR3 in DNA: TGCAGCGTTGAACCTTGGGGGCCCCTCAACGAGCAGTACGTC.

The table lists this clone with a count of one. Within the sample, other DNA sequences also encode this same CDR3. The chain links TRBV18 to TRBJ1-1; D is perhaps TRBD1 (5 bases). Germline V CDR1 and CDR2: KGHSH, LQKENI. This CDR3 region has 14 residues. V lost 3 bases, J lost 2 bases, and 10 bases lay in between. The CDR3 DNA follows: TGTGCCAGCTCACCTCTCGGGGGTAACACTGAAGCTTTCTTT. Translated, it gives CASSPLGGNTEAFF.

This clone was found a few times. The V call is TRBV19, the J call TRBJ2-3; TRBD2 agrees at 14 bases. CDR3 length equals 16 residues. V gave up 5 bases and J gave up 4 bases; unmatched junction bases: 5. Looked up from germline, CDR1 is LNHDA and CDR2 is SQIVND (reference sequence). The CDR3 sequence: CASSAAGLAGADTQYF. The CDR3, as DNA: TGTGCCAGTAGTGCCGCGGGACTAGCGGGAGCAGATACGCAGTATTTT.

The J gene is TRBJ2-2, the V gene TRBV29-1; 7 nucleotides line up with TRBD2. This CDR3 comprises 15 residues. Germline V lookup: CDR1 SQVTM, CDR2 ANQGSEA. After removal of 7 bases from V and 3 bases from J, the junction contained 11 bases not matched to a gene. DNA for the CDR3: TGCAGCGCACAGACCAGGGACTATTACACCGGGGAGCTGTTTTTT. This encodes CSAQTRDYYTGELFF.

V gene TRBV12-5 combines with J gene TRBJ2-7; unclear D gene. With 6 bases removed from V and 4 bases from J, the gap between germline ends came to 10 bases. CDR1 is LGHNT and CDR2 is FRNRAP in the germline V gene. The CDR3 spans 12 residues. This CDR3 reads CASGLTDYEQYF. CDR3 nucleotide sequence: TGTGCTAGTGGCCTGACTGATTACGAGCAGTACTTC.

In this sample, this clone turned up a few times. The chain is built from TRBV28 and TRBJ2-3; the match to TRBD1 covers 7 bases. The CDR3 covers 16 residues. The junction had 12 bases not matched to a gene; V was cut back by 4 bases and J by 5 bases. Looked up from germline, CDR1 is MDHEN and CDR2 is SYDVKM. CDR3 residues: CASSSRSQGLGDTQYF. DNA for the CDR3: TGTGCCAGCAGTTCCCGGTCACAGGGGTTAGGAGATACGCAGTATTTT. Drawing the rest from reference TRBV28 and TRBJ2-3, the complete variable domain is DVKVTQSSRYLVKRTGEKVFLECVQDMDHENMFWYRQDPGLGLRLIYFSYDVKMKEKGDIPEGYSVSREKKERFSLILESASTNQTSMYLCASSSRSQGLGDTQYFGPGTRLTVL.

The chain links TRBV5-5 to TRBJ2-5, with 11 positions matching TRBD2. The J segment lost 1 base and the V segment lost 0 bases, leaving 5 bases of the junction unmatched. Germline V lookup: CDR1 SGHKS, CDR2 YYEKEE (reference sequence). The CDR3 extends over 17 amino acids. The CDR3 nucleotides read TGTGCCAGCAGCTTGGGAACTAGCGGGAGTGGCCAAGAGACCCAGTACTTC. Its protein product is CASSLGTSGSGQETQYF.

CDR3 amino acids: CASSLNTGLPYNEQFF. As DNA, the CDR3 is TGCGCCAGCAGCTTGAACACGGGACTACCCTACAATGAGCAGTTCTTC. V and J are TRBV5-1 and TRBJ2-1; 7 bases are a match to TRBD2. The CDR3 loop spans 16 amino acids. Germline lookup yields CDR1 SGHRS and CDR2 YFSETQ. The V gene end was trimmed by 1 base and the J gene end by 2 bases; junction bases not matched to a gene: 6.

The J gene is TRBJ2-5, the V gene TRBV19; the match to TRBD2 covers 9 bases. Germline CDR1 is LNHDA and CDR2 is SQIVND (reference sequence). J lost 3 bases, V lost 6 bases, and 8 bases had no gene match. The CDR3 spans 15 residues. The CDR3 is CASRPLTSGKETQYF. CDR3 DNA: TGTGCCAGTAGACCCCTGACTAGCGGAAAAGAGACCCAGTACTTC.

The chain carries TRBV7-9 and TRBJ1-4; TRBD1 agrees at 8 bases. There are 14 residues in the CDR3. Germline V gives CDR1 SEHNR, CDR2 FQNEAQ (reference sequence). V trimming: 6 bases; J trimming: 5 bases; junction bases outside the gene matches: 5. The CDR3 is CASRWTGPNEKLFF. CDR3 in DNA: TGTGCCAGCAGATGGACAGGGCCGAATGAAAAACTGTTTTTT. The variable domain in full, with the rest retrieved from reference TRBV7-9 and TRBJ1-4, is DTGVSQNPRHKITKRGQNVTFRCDPISEHNRLYWYRQTLGQGPEFLTYFQNEAQLEKSRLLSDRFSAERPKGSFSTLEIQRTEQGDSAMYLCASRWTGPNEKLFFGSGTQLSVL.

The chain couples TRBV19 to TRBJ2-1; D is uncertain. Per germline, CDR1 LNHDA and CDR2 SQIVND (reference sequence). V lost 3 bases, J lost 3 bases, and 9 bases lay in between. The CDR3 consists of 14 residues. CDR3 sequence (DNA): TGTGCCAGTAGTATCTCCAGGATCTACAATGAGCAGTTCTTC. As protein: CASSISRIYNEQFF.

The gene calls are TRBV28 and TRBJ2-5, with 10 bases that match TRBD2. The J call is in doubt because the DNA end fits TRBJ2-7 better. CDR3 length: 14 amino acids. Looked up from germline, CDR1 is MDHEN and CDR2 is SYDVKM. The CDR3 nucleotides are TGTGCCGCGTCTGGAGCGGGAGGGACCTACGAGCAGTACTTC. Protein: CAASGAGGTYEQYF.

This clone has only one observation. The sample has other DNA sequences that encode this CDR3 too. V gene TRBV18 combines with J gene TRBJ1-1, with 8 bases lining up with TRBD1. From germline, CDR1 is KGHSH and CDR2 LQKENI. The CDR3 length is 15 residues. J lost 2 bases, V lost 3 bases, and 5 bases had no gene match. The DNA of the CDR3 is TGTGCCAGCTCACCGCGGACAGGGAGAAACACTGAAGCTTTCTTT. It encodes CASSPRTGRNTEAFF.

The chain has TRBV5-1 and TRBJ1-5; D remains unclear. CDR1 is SGHRS, CDR2 YFSETQ, per germline. Trimming cost V 0 bases and J 3 bases, with 7 bases left between them. This CDR3 region has 14 residues. As DNA, the CDR3 is TGCGCCAGCAGCTTGGACGGTATCAATCAGCCCCAGCATTTT. Encoded protein: CASSLDGINQPQHF.

The chain has TRBV7-2 and TRBJ2-1, with 10 bases fitting TRBD2. This CDR3 comprises 18 residues. V trimming: 2 bases; J trimming: 0 bases; junction bases outside the gene matches: 7. CDR1 is SGHTA and CDR2 is FQGNSA in the germline V gene. The CDR3 loop is CASSLNSGGPSSYNEQFF. CDR3 in DNA: TGTGCCAGCAGCTTAAATAGCGGGGGGCCCAGCTCCTACAATGAGCAGTTCTTC.

This chain uses TRBV28 with TRBJ2-7; tentative D call: TRBD1 (5 bases). The CDR3 sequence is 13 residues long. Germline CDR1 is MDHEN and CDR2 is SYDVKM. Trimming left V 4 bases short and J 3 bases short, with 10 bases between. DNA of the CDR3: TGTGCCAGCAGTTCGGTCGACAGCTACGAGCAGTACGTC. It encodes CASSSVDSYEQYV.

The chain joins TRBV6-5 to TRBJ1-1, with 9 nucleotides matching TRBD1. The CDR3 is 15 residues long. The V and J ends lost 6 bases and 5 bases, in that order; junction bases with no gene match: 10. Germline values: CDR1 MNHEY, CDR2 SVGAGI. The DNA for the CDR3 is TGTGCCAGCAGGATTTACAGGGGGCAAAGGACTGAAGCTTTCTTT. This codes for CASRIYRGQRTEAFF.

The chain couples TRBV28 to TRBJ1-2; D gene unclear. The V end lost 2 bases, the J end lost 7 bases, and 5 bases lay between the germline ends. CDR1 and CDR2 from the germline V gene are MDHEN and SYDVKM. CDR3 size: 11 residues. The CDR3: CASSLRGGYTF. DNA for the CDR3: TGTGCCAGCAGTTTAAGAGGTGGCTACACCTTC.

V gene TRBV6-5 combines with J gene TRBJ2-5; no reliable D call. V shed 0 bases and J shed 5 bases, with 10 bases lying between them. The CDR3 length is 14 residues. Germline values: CDR1 MNHEY, CDR2 SVGAGI. In DNA form, the CDR3 reads TGTGCCAGCAGTTACTCAGAGGCCCAGGAGACCCAGTACTTC. Translation gives CASSYSEAQETQYF.